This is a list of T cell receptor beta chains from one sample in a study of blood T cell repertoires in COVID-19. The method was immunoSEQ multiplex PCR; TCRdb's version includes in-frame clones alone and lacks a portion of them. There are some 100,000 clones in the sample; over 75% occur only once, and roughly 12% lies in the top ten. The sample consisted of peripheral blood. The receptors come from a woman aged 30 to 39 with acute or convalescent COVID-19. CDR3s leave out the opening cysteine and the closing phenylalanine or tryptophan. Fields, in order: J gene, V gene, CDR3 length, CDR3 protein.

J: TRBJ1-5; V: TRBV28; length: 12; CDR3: ASSQGAGNQPQH
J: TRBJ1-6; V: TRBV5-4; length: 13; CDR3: ASSLNEQGNSPLH
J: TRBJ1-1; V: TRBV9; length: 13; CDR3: ASSPKTGGNTEAF
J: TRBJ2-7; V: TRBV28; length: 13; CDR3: ASSVGTGVAYEQY
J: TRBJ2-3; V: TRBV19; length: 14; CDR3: ASSPGRAAGTDTQY
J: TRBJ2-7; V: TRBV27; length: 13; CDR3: ASSVDRTGTYEQY
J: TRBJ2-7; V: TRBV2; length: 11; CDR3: ASISGGSYEQY
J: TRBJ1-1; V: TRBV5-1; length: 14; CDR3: ASSPLGPFFNAEAF
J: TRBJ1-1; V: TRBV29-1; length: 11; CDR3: SVFQDSNTEAF
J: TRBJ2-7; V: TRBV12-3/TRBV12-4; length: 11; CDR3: ASSLRPDIEQY
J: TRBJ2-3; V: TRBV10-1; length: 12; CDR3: ASSSHSSTDTQY
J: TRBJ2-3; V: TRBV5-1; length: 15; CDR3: ASSSMTSGGVTDTQY
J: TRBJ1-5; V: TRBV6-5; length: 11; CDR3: ASSTSVDQPQH
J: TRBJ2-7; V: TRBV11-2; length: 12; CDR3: ASSFGRGTYEQY
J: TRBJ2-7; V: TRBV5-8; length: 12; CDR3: ASSFYRGIYEQY
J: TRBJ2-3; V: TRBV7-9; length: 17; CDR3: ASSLKGGGFPESTDTQY
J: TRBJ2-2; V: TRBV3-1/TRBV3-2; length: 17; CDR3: ASSQDLSVAGPSTGELF
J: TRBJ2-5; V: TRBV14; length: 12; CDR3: ASSQGQIQETQY
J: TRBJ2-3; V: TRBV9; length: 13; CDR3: ASSPGLESTDTQY
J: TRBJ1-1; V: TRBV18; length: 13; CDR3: ASSPQGEGDTEAF